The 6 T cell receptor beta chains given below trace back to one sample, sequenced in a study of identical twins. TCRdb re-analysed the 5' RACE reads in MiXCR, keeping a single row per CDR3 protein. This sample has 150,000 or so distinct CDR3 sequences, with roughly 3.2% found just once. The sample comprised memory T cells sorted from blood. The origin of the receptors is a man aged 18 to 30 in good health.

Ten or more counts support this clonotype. The CDR3 is CASSRLAEQFF. CDR3 nucleotide sequence: TGTGCCAGCAGCAGACTAGCAGAGCAGTTCTTC. The chain links TRBV7-2 to TRBJ2-1; 7 bases line up with TRBD2. V dropped 5 bases and J dropped 10; count of bases not matched to a gene: 2. Germline V lookup: CDR1 SGHTA, CDR2 FQGNSA. This CDR3 region has 11 residues.

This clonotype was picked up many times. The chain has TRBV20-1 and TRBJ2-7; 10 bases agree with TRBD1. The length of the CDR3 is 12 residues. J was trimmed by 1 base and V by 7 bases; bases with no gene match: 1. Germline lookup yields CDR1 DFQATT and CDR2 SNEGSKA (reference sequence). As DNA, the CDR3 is TGCAGTGTGGACAGGGGGTCCTACGAGCAGTACTTC. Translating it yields CSVDRGSYEQYF.

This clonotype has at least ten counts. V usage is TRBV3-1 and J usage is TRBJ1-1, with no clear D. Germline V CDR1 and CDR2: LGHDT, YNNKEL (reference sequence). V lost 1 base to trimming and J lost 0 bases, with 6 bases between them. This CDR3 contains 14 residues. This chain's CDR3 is CASSQGTLNTEAFF. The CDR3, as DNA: TGTGCCAGCAGCCAAGGGACCTTGAACACTGAAGCTTTCTTT.

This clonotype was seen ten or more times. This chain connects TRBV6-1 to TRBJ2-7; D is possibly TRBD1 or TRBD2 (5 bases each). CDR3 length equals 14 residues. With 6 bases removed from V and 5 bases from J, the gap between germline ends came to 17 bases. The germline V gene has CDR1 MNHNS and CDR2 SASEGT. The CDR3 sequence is CASSPLGVEDEQYF. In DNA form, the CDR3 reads TGTGCCAGCAGCCCCCTGGGGGTCGAGGACGAGCAGTACTTC.

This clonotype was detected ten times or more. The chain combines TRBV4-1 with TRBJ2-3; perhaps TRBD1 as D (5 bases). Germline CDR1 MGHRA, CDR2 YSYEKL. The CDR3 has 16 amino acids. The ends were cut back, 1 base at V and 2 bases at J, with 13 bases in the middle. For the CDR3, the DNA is TGCGCCAGCAGCCAAGTTCGACAGAGACTCACAGATACGCAGTATTTT. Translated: CASSQVRQRLTDTQYF.

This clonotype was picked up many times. The CDR3 spells CAWSAGLGGYTF. The CDR3 DNA reads TGTGCCTGGAGTGCCGGACTGGGAGGCTACACCTTC. The chain links TRBV30 to TRBJ1-2; D is ambiguous. The germline gives CDR1 GTSNPN, CDR2 SVGIG (reference sequence). This CDR3 comprises 12 residues. Deletions cut 1 base from V and 8 bases from J, with 11 bases between. The whole variable domain, remainder taken from reference TRBV30 and TRBJ1-2, is SQTIHQWPATLVQPVGSPLSLECTVEGTSNPNLYWYRQAAGRGLQLLFYSVGIGQISSEVPQNLSASRPQDRQFILSSKKLLLSDSGFYLCAWSAGLGGYTFGSGTRLTVV.